This TCR beta chain was found in a study of blood T cell repertoires in COVID-19. Method: immunoSEQ multiplex PCR; TCRdb's copy keeps in-frame clones and lacks some. The table records about 90,000 clones, over 80% of them present only once. This CDR3 contains 17 residues. Germline V lookup: CDR1 SGHRS, CDR2 YFSETQ. Trimming removed 1 base from V and 2 bases from J, with 18 bases in between. This chain links TRBV5-1 with TRBJ1-1; tentatively, D is TRBD1 (6 bases). The sample was peripheral blood. The sequence was obtained from a woman aged 70-85 years with active or convalescent COVID-19. CDR3 loop: CASSLLPGGGLNTEAFF. CDR3 nucleotides: TGCGCCAGCAGCTTGCTCCCGGGGGGCGGACTAAACACTGAAGCTTTCTTT.